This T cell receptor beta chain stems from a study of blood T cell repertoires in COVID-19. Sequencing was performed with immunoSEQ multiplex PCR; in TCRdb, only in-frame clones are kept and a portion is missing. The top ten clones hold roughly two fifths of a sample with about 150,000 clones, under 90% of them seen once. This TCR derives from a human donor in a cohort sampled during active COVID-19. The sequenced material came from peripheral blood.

The CDR3 DNA is TGTGCCAGCAGTTACTCGGTGGGACTTCTCTCCTACGAGCAGTACTTC. It translates to CASSYSVGLLSYEQYF. The chain is built from TRBV6-5 and TRBJ2-7; the D gene is possibly TRBD2 (6 bases). Per the germline V gene, CDR1 is MNHEY and CDR2 is SVGAGI. V shed 0 bases and J shed 0 bases, with 12 bases lying between them. CDR3 size: 16 residues.